This T cell receptor (beta chain) came from a study of blood T cell repertoires in COVID-19. The assay was immunoSEQ multiplex PCR, and TCRdb's table has in-frame clones only and misses some. The repertoire has some 320,000 clones, roughly nine tenths of them found once; the top ten carry approximately 2.9%. This CDR3 region has 18 residues. Germline V gene lookup returns CDR1 MGHRA and CDR2 YSYEKL. V lost 0 bases and J 2 bases, leaving 16 bases between the germline ends. Input material: PBMCs or T cells enriched from blood (not recorded which). The origin of this receptor is a woman between 50 and 59 years old who had been exposed to COVID-19. V usage is TRBV4-1 and J usage is TRBJ1-4, with no clear D. The CDR3 sequence is CASSQDLFGFRTNEKLFF. The CDR3 coding sequence is TGCGCCAGCAGCCAAGATTTATTCGGGTTTCGTACTAATGAAAAACTGTTTTTT.